This TCR beta chain was profiled in a study of tumor-infiltrating lymphocytes in primary liver carcinoma. Unsorted bulk tissue, 20-30 mg of it, served as the source for co-extraction of RNA and DNA. A constant-region primer primed TCR beta cDNA synthesis from 400 to 600 ng of total RNA. Generation of the TCR beta libraries relied on three nested multiplex PCR rounds using slightly modified ARM-PCR. TRBV1-TRBV30 forward primers and a C-beta reverse primer were used in the first two PCR rounds, which each ran for approximately 9 cycles. One entry per CDR3 protein results from TCRdb running MiXCR on the multiplex PCR reads. The sample has tens of thousands of distinct CDR3 sequences; about two thirds are singletons. The length of the CDR3 is 16 residues. Germline lookup yields CDR1 ENHRY and CDR2 SYGVKD. For this clonotype: The junction does not match germline at one end; this may be a read error.

The chain links TRBV10-3 to TRBJ1-1; tentatively, D is TRBD1 (5 bases). Sequencing was done on a sample of liver tumor tissue from sampling region 4. Subset specified: tumor region T4, right-lateral pole. The receptor was derived from a woman aged 60-75 years with primary liver carcinoma and hepatitis B virus infection. This CDR3 is CVISGLGGRANTEAFF. In nucleotides, the CDR3 is TGTGTCATCAGTGGATTGGGTGGCAGGGCGAACACTGAAGCTTTTTTT.